Shown below are 29 T cell receptor beta chains from a single sample sequenced in a study of CD8 T cells in ankylosing spondylitis. General observations from the study: In ankylosing spondylitis blood, a motif of roughly eight highly homologous TCR beta variants appeared characteristic.

TCRdb re-derived calls from the 5' RACE reads in MiXCR, one entry per CDR3 protein. In the table there are 390,000 or so distinct CDR3 sequences, 20% to 25% of which are singletons. The antigens these receptors bind are not known. Input material: blood, either unsorted or a sorted T cell fraction (not recorded which). These receptors were collected from a male donor with ankylosing spondylitis.

This clonotype was seen ten or more times. The chain joins TRBV3-1 to TRBJ2-3; D not certain. Trimming took 6 bases from V and 6 from J, leaving 10 bases between them. This CDR3 has 12 amino acids. CDR1 and CDR2 (germline): LGHDT, YNNKEL (reference sequence). The DNA for the CDR3 is TGTGCCAGCAGTCCCGGCTCCGATACGCAGTATTTT. Protein sequence: CASSPGSDTQYF.

This clonotype showed up just a few times. This chain connects TRBV4-2 to TRBJ2-3; 10 nucleotides align to TRBD1. The CDR3 spans 14 residues. CDR1 LGHNA and CDR2 YNFKEQ come from the germline V gene. Trimming at V came to 7 bases and at J to 4 bases, leaving 5 bases not matched to a gene. CDR3 sequence reads: CASKTGTGADTQYF. DNA for the CDR3: TGTGCCAGCAAGACCGGGACAGGGGCAGATACGCAGTATTTT.

Ten or more counts support this clonotype. The rearrangement joins TRBV12-3 or TRBV12-4 to TRBJ2-1; 9 bases are a match to TRBD2. This CDR3 is 14 amino acids long. With V trimmed by 1 base and J by 5 bases, 0 bases remained unmatched. The CDR3 loop reads CASSLGGRDNEQFF. The DNA of the CDR3 is TGTGCCAGCAGTTTAGGCGGGAGGGACAATGAGCAGTTCTTC.

This clonotype was observed many times. V and J are TRBV30 and TRBJ2-5, with TRBD2 identical over 11 bases. The CDR3 runs to 15 residues. The junction had 8 bases not matched to a gene; V was cut back by 4 bases and J by 4 bases. Looked up from germline, CDR1 is GTSNPN and CDR2 is SVGIG (reference sequence). The CDR3 here is CAWTPYSGRGETQYF. DNA of the CDR3: TGTGCCTGGACCCCCTATAGCGGGAGGGGAGAGACCCAGTACTTC.

This chain links TRBV5-1 with TRBJ1-2; D ambiguous. Per germline, CDR1 SGHRS and CDR2 YFSETQ. CDR3 length: 13 amino acids. V shed 0 bases and J shed 6 bases, with 9 bases lying between them. The CDR3 DNA follows: TGCGCCAGCAGCTTGGTTCAGCAGGATGGCTACACCTTC. Protein: CASSLVQQDGYTF.

This clonotype was seen only a few times. This sequence joins TRBV7-2 and TRBJ2-2, with D perhaps matching TRBD2 (5 bases). The V and J ends lost 5 bases and 0 bases respectively, with 10 bases between them. Germline-derived CDR1 and CDR2 are SGHTA and FQGNSA. This CDR3 has 15 residues. The CDR3 loop is CASSQRTANTGELFF. DNA of the CDR3: TGTGCCAGCAGCCAGAGGACTGCGAACACCGGGGAGCTGTTTTTT.

This clonotype was seen only a few times. The J gene is TRBJ2-7, the V gene TRBV7-9; the D is unclear. Trimming cost V 1 base and J 3 bases, with 13 bases left between them. The CDR3 has 15 amino acids. In germline, CDR1 is SEHNR, CDR2 FQNEAQ (reference sequence). The CDR3 region is CASSLVRVLNYEQYF. CDR3 DNA sequence: TGTGCCAGCAGCTTAGTCCGAGTCCTAAACTACGAGCAGTACTTC. Based on the CDR3 plus reference TRBV7-9 and TRBJ2-7, the full variable domain is DTGVSQNPRHKITKRGQNVTFRCDPISEHNRLYWYRQTLGQGPEFLTYFQNEAQLEKSRLLSDRFSAERPKGSFSTLEIQRTEQGDSAMYLCASSLVRVLNYEQYFGPGTRLTVT.

This chain uses TRBV20-1 with TRBJ1-2, with 7 nucleotides matching TRBD1. Germline CDR1 and CDR2: DFQATT and SNEGSKA (reference sequence). Trimming at V came to 6 bases and at J to 6 bases, leaving 7 bases not matched to a gene. This CDR3 comprises 12 residues. CDR3 amino acids: CSAGAGGDGYTF. Written as DNA, the CDR3 is TGCAGTGCGGGGGCAGGGGGTGATGGCTACACCTTC.

Ten or more counts support this clonotype. J is TRBJ1-5 and V is TRBV18; no firm D call. This CDR3 has 12 residues. From germline, CDR1 is KGHSH and CDR2 LQKENI. Trimming left V 6 bases short and J 6 bases short, with 9 bases between. This CDR3 is CASSRSGQPQHF. The CDR3 region has the DNA TGTGCCAGCTCGCGAAGTGGTCAGCCCCAGCATTTT. The whole variable domain, remainder taken from reference TRBV18 and TRBJ1-5, is NAGVMQNPRHLVRRRGQEARLRCSPMKGHSHVYWYRQLPEEGLKFMVYLQKENIIDESGMPKERFSAEFPKEGPSILRIQQVVRGDSAAYFCASSRSGQPQHFGDGTRLSIL.

V is TRBV28 and J is TRBJ1-6; D is ambiguous. Trimming removed 8 bases from V and 8 bases from J, with 19 bases in between. This CDR3 has 15 residues. Germline V gives CDR1 MDHEN, CDR2 SYDVKM. Written as DNA, the CDR3 is TGTGCCAGCCTCGCCCTGGCGGCCGAGGATTCACCCCTCCACTTT. It yields the protein CASLALAAEDSPLHF.

The genes are TRBV6-1 and TRBJ2-3; the match to TRBD2 covers 8 bases. This CDR3 is 14 amino acids long. V trimming: 6 bases; J trimming: 5 bases; junction bases outside the gene matches: 7. Looked up from germline, CDR1 is MNHNS and CDR2 is SASEGT. CDR3 DNA: TGTGCCAGCAGGCGGACTAGCCATGGAGATACGCAGTATTTT. Its translation: CASRRTSHGDTQYF.

This clonotype has just a few counts. The chain joins TRBV29-1 to TRBJ2-3; D is ambiguous. Germline-derived CDR1 and CDR2 are SQVTM and ANQGSEA. Trimming took 6 bases from V and 0 from J, leaving 4 bases between them. CDR3 length equals 11 residues. The DNA for the CDR3 is TGCAGCGTCGGAAGCACAGATACGCAGTATTTT. It translates to CSVGSTDTQYF.

V is TRBV20-1 and J is TRBJ2-7; no clear D. Trimming left V 1 base short and J 0 bases short, with 7 bases between. The CDR3 totals 13 residues. In germline, CDR1 is DFQATT, CDR2 SNEGSKA (reference sequence). The CDR3 loop is CSARGAGSYEQYF. Here the CDR3 DNA reads TGCAGTGCTAGAGGGGCAGGCTCCTACGAGCAGTACTTC.

This clonotype was counted a single time. CDR3 sequence: CATSDYLPGQKNTEAFF. In nucleotides, the CDR3 is TGTGCCACCAGTGATTATCTACCAGGACAGAAGAACACTGAAGCTTTCTTT. This chain links TRBV24-1 with TRBJ1-1; D might be TRBD1 (6 bases). V gave up 2 bases and J gave up 1 base, with 16 bases separating them. The CDR3 consists of 17 residues. From germline, CDR1 is KGHDR and CDR2 SFDVKD.

There are many counts of this clonotype. The rearrangement joins TRBV29-1 to TRBJ2-1; D gene unclear. Germline V gives CDR1 SQVTM, CDR2 ANQGSEA. This CDR3 contains 11 residues. Trimming stripped 7 bases from V and 4 bases from J, with 8 bases between. The CDR3 loop reads CSALEYNEQFF. The DNA of the CDR3 is TGCAGCGCCCTCGAGTACAATGAGCAGTTCTTC.

The chain carries TRBV29-1 and TRBJ2-2; D might be TRBD2 (5 bases). With 6 bases removed from V and 3 bases from J, the gap between germline ends came to 11 bases. The CDR3 covers 13 residues. Germline V gives CDR1 SQVTM, CDR2 ANQGSEA. CDR3 coding DNA: TGCAGCGTGGACGGGAAGCACACCGGGGAGCTGTTTTTT. As protein: CSVDGKHTGELFF.

The chain has TRBV28 and TRBJ2-1; perhaps TRBD1 as D (5 bases). The CDR3 contains 13 residues. Germline CDR1 is MDHEN and CDR2 is SYDVKM. Trimming shortened V by 8 bases and J by 4 bases, and 12 bases separated the two germline ends. The CDR3 region has the DNA TGTGCCAGCGGGGTGACAGTGTACAATGAGCAGTTCTTC. This gives the protein CASGVTVYNEQFF.

This clonotype was picked up a small number of times. CDR3 sequence (DNA): TGTGCCAGCAGTTTATGGGGGAGGGAGCTGTTTTTT. This codes for CASSLWGRELFF. The chain carries TRBV12-3 or TRBV12-4 and TRBJ2-2, with D perhaps assigned TRBD1 or TRBD2 (5 bases each). V was clipped by 2 bases and J by 9 bases, with 7 bases between them. The CDR3 totals 12 residues.

CDR3: CASKDPVQGTEAFF. CDR3 DNA sequence: TGCGCCAGCAAGGACCCGGTGCAGGGCACTGAAGCTTTCTTT. This chain links TRBV5-1 with TRBJ1-1; possibly TRBD1 for D (5 bases). Germline values: CDR1 SGHRS, CDR2 YFSETQ. V was pared by 6 bases and J by 4 bases, with 16 bases between. This CDR3 spans 14 amino acids. Full variable domain (remainder filled in from reference TRBV5-1 and TRBJ1-1): KAGVTQTPRYLIKTRGQQVTLSCSPISGHRSVSWYQQTPGQGLQFLFEYFSETQRNKGNFPGRFSGRQFSNSRSEMNVSTLELGDSALYLCASKDPVQGTEAFFGQGTRLTVV.

This clonotype has just a few counts. This sequence joins TRBV28 and TRBJ2-1, with TRBD1 matching over 9 bases. V lost 6 bases, J lost 6 bases, and 9 bases stayed unmatched. The germline V gene encodes CDR1 MDHEN and CDR2 SYDVKM. The CDR3 extends over 15 amino acids. CDR3 in DNA: TGTGCCAGCAGCCCCACCCGGGACAGGGCCAATGAGCAGTTCTTC. It translates to CASSPTRDRANEQFF.

This chain joins TRBV11-3 and TRBJ1-1; D not certain. Germline CDR1 reads SGHNT; CDR2 reads YENEEA. Between the trimmed V and J ends, which lost 6 bases and 5 bases, there was a span of 10 bases. The CDR3 is 12 amino acids. The CDR3 reads CASSLERTEAFF. The CDR3 bases are TGTGCCAGCAGTCTAGAGAGGACTGAAGCTTTCTTT.

The V call is TRBV11-2, the J call TRBJ2-7; a possible D gene is TRBD2 (5 bases). Germline V gene lookup returns CDR1 SGHAT and CDR2 FQNNGV. Between the trimmed V and J ends, which lost 2 bases and 6 bases, there was a span of 14 bases. This CDR3 contains 14 residues. As DNA, the CDR3 is TGTGCCAGCAGCTTAAACAGCGGTGGGAGCGAGCAGTACTTC. This codes for CASSLNSGGSEQYF. The full variable domain, completed using reference TRBV11-2 and TRBJ2-7, is EAGVAQSPRYKIIEKRQSVAFWCNPISGHATLYWYQQILGQGPKLLIQFQNNGVVDDSQLPKDRFSAERLKGVDSTLKIQPAKLEDSAVYLCASSLNSGGSEQYFGPGTRLTVT.

This clonotype was seen a handful of times. The chain is built from TRBV29-1 and TRBJ2-1; D remains ambiguous. CDR3 length equals 12 residues. Trimming cost V 5 bases and J 4 bases, with 9 bases left between them. The germline gives CDR1 SQVTM, CDR2 ANQGSEA. The CDR3 protein is CSVYMLYNEQFF. DNA of the CDR3: TGCAGCGTTTATATGCTTTACAATGAGCAGTTCTTC.

This clonotype was recorded a few times. The chain is built from TRBV7-2 and TRBJ1-2; D unclear. Germline loops: CDR1 SGHTA, CDR2 FQGNSA. The CDR3 extends over 14 amino acids. Trimming stripped 1 base from V and 6 bases from J, with 12 bases between. The DNA of the CDR3 is TGTGCCAGCAGCTTAGTTCTGTTGCTGGATGGCTACACCTTC. As protein: CASSLVLLLDGYTF. Filled out from reference TRBV7-2 and TRBJ1-2, the complete variable domain reads GAGVSQSPSNKVTEKGKDVELRCDPISGHTALYWYRQSLGQGLEFLIYFQGNSAPDKSGLPSDRFSAERTGGSVSTLTIQRTQQEDSAVYLCASSLVLLLDGYTFGSGTRLTVV.

This clonotype has only a few counts. The chain uses TRBV5-1 and TRBJ1-2; TRBD1 agrees at 11 bases. The V gene end was trimmed by 5 bases and the J gene end by 6 bases; junction bases not matched to a gene: 6. Germline V gives CDR1 SGHRS, CDR2 YFSETQ. This CDR3 contains 14 residues. CDR3 amino acids: CASRPGTGGHGYTF. In DNA form, the CDR3 reads TGCGCCAGCAGGCCCGGGACAGGGGGTCATGGCTACACCTTC.

This clonotype was seen only a few times. In nucleotides, the CDR3 is TGTGCCAGCAGTCGAGGGACCGGGACCGACGCCTCCGAGCAGTACTTC. This gives the protein CASSRGTGTDASEQYF. The chain is built from TRBV6-1 and TRBJ2-7; D is tentatively TRBD1 or TRBD2 (5 bases each). CDR1 MNHNS and CDR2 SASEGT come from the germline V gene. This CDR3 has 16 residues. Trimming left V 5 bases short and J 6 bases short, with 23 bases between.

The gene calls are TRBV4-2 and TRBJ2-1, with D possibly matching TRBD2 (6 bases). This CDR3 comprises 13 residues. V lost 1 base and J 8 bases, leaving 9 bases between the germline ends. Looked up from germline, CDR1 is LGHNA and CDR2 is YNFKEQ. CDR3 region: CASSQAWGDEQFF. Here the CDR3 DNA reads TGTGCCAGCAGCCAAGCCTGGGGGGATGAGCAGTTCTTC.

The rearrangement joins TRBV12-3 or TRBV12-4 to TRBJ2-3, with TRBD1 identical over 7 bases. Trimming cost V 6 bases and J 4 bases; bases outside gene matches: 13. The CDR3 has 16 residues. CDR3 residues: CASSPQGVRVADTQYF. DNA of the CDR3: TGTGCCAGCAGCCCCCAGGGGGTGAGGGTCGCAGATACGCAGTATTTT.

This clonotype has only a few counts. The chain carries TRBV12-3 or TRBV12-4 and TRBJ1-6, with D possibly TRBD1 on 5 matching bases. The CDR3 covers 15 residues. V was trimmed by 5 bases and J by 7 bases, leaving 15 bases between them. CDR3 protein: CASSPAGTRNSPLHF. In nucleotides, the CDR3 is TGTGCCAGCAGTCCCGCCGGGACTCGAAATTCACCCCTCCACTTT.